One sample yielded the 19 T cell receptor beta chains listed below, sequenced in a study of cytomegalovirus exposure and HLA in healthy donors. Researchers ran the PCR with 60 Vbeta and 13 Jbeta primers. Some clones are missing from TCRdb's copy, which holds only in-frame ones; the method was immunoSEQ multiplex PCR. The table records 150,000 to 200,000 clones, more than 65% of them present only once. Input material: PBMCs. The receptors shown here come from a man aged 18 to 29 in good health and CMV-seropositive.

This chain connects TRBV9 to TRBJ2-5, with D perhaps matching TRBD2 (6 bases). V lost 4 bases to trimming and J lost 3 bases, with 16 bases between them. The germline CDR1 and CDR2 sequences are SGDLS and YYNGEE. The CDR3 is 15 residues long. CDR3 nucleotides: TGTGCCAGCAGCTCGTGGGCGGGACGGGAAGAGACCCAGTACTTC. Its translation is CASSSWAGREETQYF.

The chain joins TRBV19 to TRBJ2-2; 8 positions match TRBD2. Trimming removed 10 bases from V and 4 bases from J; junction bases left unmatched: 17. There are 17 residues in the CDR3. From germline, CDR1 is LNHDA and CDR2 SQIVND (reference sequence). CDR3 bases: TGTGCCACCTCCCCCGGGGGGGGGATCAGTAGCACCGGGGAGCTGTTTTTT. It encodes CATSPGGGISSTGELFF.

CDR3 nucleotides: TGTGCCAGCAGTTTGCAGGGGAACACCGGGGAGCTGTTTTTT. Residues: CASSLQGNTGELFF. The chain combines TRBV6-1 with TRBJ2-2; perhaps TRBD1 as D (5 bases). Deletions cut 5 bases from V and 1 base from J, with 8 bases between. The CDR3 length is 14 residues. The germline V gene encodes CDR1 MNHNS and CDR2 SASEGT.

CDR3 in amino acids: CASSLDTGTGGYTF. Written as DNA, the CDR3 is TGCGCCAGCAGCTTGGACACCGGGACAGGTGGCTACACCTTC. The chain uses TRBV5-1 and TRBJ1-2, with 8 nucleotides matching TRBD1. With 0 bases clipped from V and 7 bases from J, the junction kept 5 bases outside the gene matches. From germline, CDR1 is SGHRS and CDR2 YFSETQ. The CDR3 contains 14 residues. Drawing the rest from reference TRBV5-1 and TRBJ1-2, the complete variable domain is KAGVTQTPRYLIKTRGQQVTLSCSPISGHRSVSWYQQTPGQGLQFLFEYFSETQRNKGNFPGRFSGRQFSNSRSEMNVSTLELGDSALYLCASSLDTGTGGYTFGSGTRLTVV.

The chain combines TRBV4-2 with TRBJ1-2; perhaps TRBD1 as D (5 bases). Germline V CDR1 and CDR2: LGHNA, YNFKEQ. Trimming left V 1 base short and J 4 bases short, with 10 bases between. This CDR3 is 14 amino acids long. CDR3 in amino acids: CASSQGDSTYGYTF. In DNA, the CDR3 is TGTGCCAGCAGCCAAGGCGACAGTACCTATGGCTACACCTTC.

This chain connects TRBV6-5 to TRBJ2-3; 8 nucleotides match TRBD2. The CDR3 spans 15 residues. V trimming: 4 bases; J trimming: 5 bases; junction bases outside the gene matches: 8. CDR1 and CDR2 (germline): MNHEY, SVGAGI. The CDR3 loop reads CASSSRREDRDTQYF. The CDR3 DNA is TGTGCCAGCAGTTCACGGCGGGAGGACCGAGATACGCAGTATTTT.

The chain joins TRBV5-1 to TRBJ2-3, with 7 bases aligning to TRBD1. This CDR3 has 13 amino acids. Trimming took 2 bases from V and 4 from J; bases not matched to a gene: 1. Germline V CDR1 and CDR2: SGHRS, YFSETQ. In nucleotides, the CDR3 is TGCGCCAGCAGCTTAGGACAGGCAGATACGCAGTATTTT. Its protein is CASSLGQADTQYF. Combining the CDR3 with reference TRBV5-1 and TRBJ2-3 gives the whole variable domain KAGVTQTPRYLIKTRGQQVTLSCSPISGHRSVSWYQQTPGQGLQFLFEYFSETQRNKGNFPGRFSGRQFSNSRSEMNVSTLELGDSALYLCASSLGQADTQYFGPGTRLTVL.

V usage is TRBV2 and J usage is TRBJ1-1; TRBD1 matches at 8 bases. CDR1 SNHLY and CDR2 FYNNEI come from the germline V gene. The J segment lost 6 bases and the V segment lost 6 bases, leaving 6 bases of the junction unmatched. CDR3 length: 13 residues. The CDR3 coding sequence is TGTGCCAGCAGGAAGCAGGGGGCCGCTGAAGCTTTCTTT. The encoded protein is CASRKQGAAEAFF. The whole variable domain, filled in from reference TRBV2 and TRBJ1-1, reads EPEVTQTPSHQVTQMGQEVILRCVPISNHLYFYWYRQILGQKVEFLVSFYNNEISEKSEIFDDQFSVERPDGSNFTLKIRSTKLEDSAMYFCASRKQGAAEAFFGQGTRLTVV.

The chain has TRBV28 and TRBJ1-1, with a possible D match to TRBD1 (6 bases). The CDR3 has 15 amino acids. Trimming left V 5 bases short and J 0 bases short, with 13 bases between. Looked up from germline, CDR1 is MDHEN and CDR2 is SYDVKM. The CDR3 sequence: CASSPSGDVNTEAFF. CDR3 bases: TGTGCCAGCAGTCCCTCAGGGGATGTGAACACTGAAGCTTTCTTT.

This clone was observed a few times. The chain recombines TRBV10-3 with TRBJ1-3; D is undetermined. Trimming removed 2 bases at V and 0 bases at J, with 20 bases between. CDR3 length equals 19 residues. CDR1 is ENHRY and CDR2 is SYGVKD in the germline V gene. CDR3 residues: CAISEAGYFETSSGNTIYF. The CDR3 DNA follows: TGTGCCATCAGTGAGGCGGGGTATTTTGAAACTAGCTCTGGAAACACCATATATTTT.

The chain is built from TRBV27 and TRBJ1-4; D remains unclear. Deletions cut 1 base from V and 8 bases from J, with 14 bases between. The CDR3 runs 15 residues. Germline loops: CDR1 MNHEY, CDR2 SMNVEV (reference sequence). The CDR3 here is CASSLLGRNMEKLFF. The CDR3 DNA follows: TGTGCCAGCAGTTTATTGGGGAGGAACATGGAAAAACTGTTTTTT.

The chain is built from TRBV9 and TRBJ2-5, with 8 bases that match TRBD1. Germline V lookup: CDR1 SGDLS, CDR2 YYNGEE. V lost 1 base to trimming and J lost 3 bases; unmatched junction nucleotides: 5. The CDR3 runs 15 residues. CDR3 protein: CASSVQGAHEETQYF. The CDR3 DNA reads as TGTGCCAGCAGCGTACAGGGGGCGCACGAAGAGACCCAGTACTTC.

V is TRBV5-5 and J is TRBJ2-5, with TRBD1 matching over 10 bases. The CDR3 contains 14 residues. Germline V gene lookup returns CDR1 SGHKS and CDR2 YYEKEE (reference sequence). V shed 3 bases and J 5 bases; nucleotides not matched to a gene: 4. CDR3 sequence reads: CASSSGQGTETQYF. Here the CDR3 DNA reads TGTGCCAGCAGCTCGGGACAGGGGACGGAGACCCAGTACTTC. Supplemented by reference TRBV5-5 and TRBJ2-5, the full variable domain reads DAGVTQSPTHLIKTRGQQVTLRCSPISGHKSVSWYQQVLGQGPQFIFQYYEKEERGRGNFPDRFSARQFPNYSSELNVNALLLGDSALYLCASSSGQGTETQYFGPGTRLLVL.

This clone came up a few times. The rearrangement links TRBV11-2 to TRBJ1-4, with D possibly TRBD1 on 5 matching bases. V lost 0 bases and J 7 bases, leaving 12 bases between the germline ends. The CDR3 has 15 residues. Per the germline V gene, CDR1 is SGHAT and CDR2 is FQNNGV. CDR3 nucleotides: TGTGCCAGCAGCTTAGAAGGAGGGGCGGGTGAAAAACTGTTTTTT. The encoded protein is CASSLEGGAGEKLFF.

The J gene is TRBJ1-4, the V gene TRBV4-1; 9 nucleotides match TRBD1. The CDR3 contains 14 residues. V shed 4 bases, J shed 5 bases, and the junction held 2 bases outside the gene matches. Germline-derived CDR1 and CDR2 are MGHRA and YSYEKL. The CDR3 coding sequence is TGCGCCAGCAGCCTGGGACAGGGAAATGAAAAACTGTTTTTT. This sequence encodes CASSLGQGNEKLFF.

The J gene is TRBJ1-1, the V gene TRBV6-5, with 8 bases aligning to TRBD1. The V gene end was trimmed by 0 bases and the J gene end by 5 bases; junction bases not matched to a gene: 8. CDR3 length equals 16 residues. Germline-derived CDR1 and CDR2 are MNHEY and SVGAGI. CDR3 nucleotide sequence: TGTGCCAGCAGTTACTCCTCGACAGGGGAAGGGACTGAAGCTTTCTTT. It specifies CASSYSSTGEGTEAFF.

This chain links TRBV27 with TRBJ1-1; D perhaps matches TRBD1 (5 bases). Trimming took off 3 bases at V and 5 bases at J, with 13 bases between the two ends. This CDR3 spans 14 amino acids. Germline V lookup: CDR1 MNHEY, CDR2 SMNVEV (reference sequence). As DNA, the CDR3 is TGTGCCAGCAGTTTTCAACGCAGGGATACTGAAGCTTTCTTT. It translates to CASSFQRRDTEAFF.

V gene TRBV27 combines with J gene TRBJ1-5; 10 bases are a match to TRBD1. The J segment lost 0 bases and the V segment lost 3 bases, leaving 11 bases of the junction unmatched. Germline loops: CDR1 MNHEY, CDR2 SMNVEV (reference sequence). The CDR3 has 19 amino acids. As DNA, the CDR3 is TGTGCCAGCAGTTTTCCCGGGGACAGGGGTGATGGTAGCAATCAGCCCCAGCATTTT. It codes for CASSFPGDRGDGSNQPQHF.

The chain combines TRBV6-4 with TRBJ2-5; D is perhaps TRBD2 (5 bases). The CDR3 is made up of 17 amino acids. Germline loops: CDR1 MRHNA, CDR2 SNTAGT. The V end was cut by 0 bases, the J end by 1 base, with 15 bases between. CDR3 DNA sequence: TGTGCCAGCAGTGACTCACGTCGGCGGGCCGGCCAAGAGACCCAGTACTTC. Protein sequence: CASSDSRRRAGQETQYF.